This T cell receptor (beta chain) is from a study of blood T cell repertoires in COVID-19. Across the whole study: Samples representing acute and convalescent COVID-19 were sourced from the United States, Italy and Spain.

Using immunoSEQ multiplex PCR, the repertoire was profiled, and TCRdb retains in-frame clones only, with some absent. Here the sample spans around 140,000 clones, around 84% being singletons. Participant-given clinical history determined each cohort assignment. CDR3 length: 14 amino acids. CDR1 LNHDA and CDR2 SQIVND come from the germline V gene (reference sequence). V lost 5 bases, J lost 2 bases, and 2 bases stayed unmatched. What was sequenced was PBMCs or T cells enriched from blood (not recorded which). The TCR originated in a man aged 40-49 years with acute COVID-19. The chain carries TRBV19 and TRBJ2-7, with 11 bases matching TRBD2. CDR3 amino acids: CASSLSGRAYEQYF. CDR3 nucleotides: TGTGCCAGTAGTCTTAGCGGGAGGGCCTACGAGCAGTACTTC.